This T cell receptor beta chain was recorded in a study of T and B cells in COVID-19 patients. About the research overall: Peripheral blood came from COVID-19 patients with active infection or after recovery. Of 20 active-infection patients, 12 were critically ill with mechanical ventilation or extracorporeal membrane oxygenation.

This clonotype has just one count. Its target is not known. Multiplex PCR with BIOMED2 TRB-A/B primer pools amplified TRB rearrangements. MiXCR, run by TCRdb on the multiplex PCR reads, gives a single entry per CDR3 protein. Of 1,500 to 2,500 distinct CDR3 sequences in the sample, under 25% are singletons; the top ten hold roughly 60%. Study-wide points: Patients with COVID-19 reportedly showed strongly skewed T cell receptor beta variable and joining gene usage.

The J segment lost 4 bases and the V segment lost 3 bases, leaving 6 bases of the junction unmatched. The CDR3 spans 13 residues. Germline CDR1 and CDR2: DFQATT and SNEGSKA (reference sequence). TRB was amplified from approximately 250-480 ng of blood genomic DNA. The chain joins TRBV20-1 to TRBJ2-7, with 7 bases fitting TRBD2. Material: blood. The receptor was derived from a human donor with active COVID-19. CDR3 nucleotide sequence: TGCAGTGCTAGCGTCAGCGGGACGTACGAGCAGTACTTC. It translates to CSASVSGTYEQYF.